Detailed here is one TCR beta chain. Its matching antigen is unknown. This record comes from a study of CD8+CD57+ T cells in acquired aplastic anemia. Whole-study context: Sorting CD4+ and CD8+ cells gave DNA averaging about 3.1 ug. Whole-study findings and limits: Patients and controls shared around 30 CD8+ CDR3 sequences. Patients were compared with controls for CD8+ Simpson's diversity, and no significant difference emerged.

The CDR3 spans 12 residues. Deletions cut 0 bases from V and 3 bases from J, with 2 bases between. Germline CDR1 LGHDT, CDR2 YNNKEL (reference sequence). Researchers used genomic DNA as the template to profile TCR beta VDJ and CDR3. From the reads, TCRdb called clonotypes with MiXCR, one entry per CDR3 protein. The sample carries around 180,000 distinct CDR3 sequences, around 65% recorded once. This TCR derives from a human donor with severe aplastic anemia or a healthy control (not recorded which). Sequences were obtained from sorted CD4+, CD8+, or CD8+CD57+ T cells (not recorded which) from PBMCs. The J gene is TRBJ1-1, the V gene TRBV3-1; D ambiguous. CDR3 protein: CASSQDYTEAFF. The CDR3 region has the DNA TGTGCCAGCAGCCAAGACTACACTGAAGCTTTCTTT.